Following are 10 T cell receptor beta chains from one sample sequenced in a study of OX40 agonist ivuxolimab in advanced cancers. Measured with immunoSEQ multiplex PCR; TCRdb has only the in-frame clones, and not every one. The sample gives tens of thousands of clones, about four fifths of which show up once; nearly 0.8% is in the top ten. The specimen comprised CD4+ or CD8+ T cells sorted from blood, sampled in a trial of the OX40 agonist ivuxolimab. These receptors all come from an adult with an advanced solid tumor such as melanoma, head and neck, liver or kidney cancer.

The rearrangement uses TRBV6-5 and TRBJ2-5; D possibly corresponds to TRBD2 (6 bases). V gave up 4 bases and J gave up 4 bases, with 19 bases separating them. Germline assignment: CDR1 MNHEY and CDR2 SVGAGI. The CDR3 runs to 16 residues. For the CDR3, the DNA is TGTGCCAGCAGTTCCCGAAGGACCCCGGAGGGAGAGACCCAGTACTTC. Protein: CASSSRRTPEGETQYF.

The V and J genes are TRBV19 and TRBJ1-4; D is possibly TRBD1 (5 bases). Trimming removed 5 bases at V and 5 bases at J, with 15 bases between. Germline loops: CDR1 LNHDA, CDR2 SQIVND (reference sequence). The CDR3 is made up of 15 amino acids. The CDR3 nucleotides are TGTGCCAGTAGTCCCCGGGACGGGAGAAATGAAAAACTGTTTTTT. Encoded protein: CASSPRDGRNEKLFF.

The chain couples TRBV7-3 to TRBJ1-3; D uncertain. Germline CDR1 SGHTA, CDR2 FQGTGA. CDR3 length: 14 residues. Trimming removed 4 bases at V and 7 bases at J, with 14 bases between. In DNA, the CDR3 is TGTGCCAGCAGCTCAGTGACGCCGTGGAACACCATATATTTT. This encodes CASSSVTPWNTIYF. The full variable domain, rest sourced from reference TRBV7-3 and TRBJ1-3, is GAGVSQTPSNKVTEKGKYVELRCDPISGHTALYWYRQSLGQGPEFLIYFQGTGAADDSGLPNDRFFAVRPEGSVSTLKIQRTERGDSAVYLCASSSVTPWNTIYFGEGSWLTVV.

The rearrangement links TRBV6-5 to TRBJ2-7; 8 nucleotides match TRBD2. CDR1 is MNHEY, CDR2 SVGAGI, per germline. CDR3 size: 15 residues. CDR3 in amino acids: CATTPPSGGSYEQYF. Here the CDR3 DNA reads TGTGCTACTACCCCCCCGAGCGGGGGTTCCTACGAGCAGTACTTC.

V is TRBV10-2 and J is TRBJ1-5; D uncertain. Germline V gives CDR1 WSHSY, CDR2 SAAADI. V lost 7 bases and J lost 3, with 10 bases in between. The CDR3 contains 13 residues. CDR3 in DNA: TGCGCCAGCAAGGGTCAGTTCAATCAGCCCCAGCATTTT. Translation gives CASKGQFNQPQHF.

The chain links TRBV6-4 to TRBJ1-1, with a possible D match to TRBD1 (6 bases). Germline-derived CDR1 and CDR2 are MRHNA and SNTAGT. The CDR3 runs 13 residues. The V and J ends lost 2 bases and 5 bases respectively, with 9 bases between them. Here the CDR3 reads CASSDEGGTEAFF. The CDR3 DNA reads as TGTGCCAGCAGTGACGAGGGGGGAACTGAAGCTTTCTTT.

The chain joins TRBV21-1 to TRBJ2-2; the table's TRBD2 call for D was not verified on the DNA. TRBV21-1 is flagged as a pseudogene. CDR3 length: 17 residues. CDR3: CASSKVRTSGRAGELFF. CDR3 in DNA: TGTGCCAGCAGCAAAGTAAGGACTAGCGGGAGGGCCGGGGAGCTGTTTTTT.

This clone was detected a few times. This chain joins TRBV9 and TRBJ1-1; unclear D gene. Per the germline V gene, CDR1 is SGDLS and CDR2 is YYNGEE. The CDR3 is 14 amino acids. Trimming pared 6 bases from V and 1 base from J, leaving 13 bases between. The CDR3 region has the DNA TGTGCCAGCACAGTAGGGCAAACGAACACTGAAGCTTTCTTT. It specifies CASTVGQTNTEAFF.

This clone was seen a handful of times. This chain links TRBV2 with TRBJ1-1; TRBD1 matches 7 bases. The CDR3 sequence is 15 residues long. V lost 6 bases to trimming and J lost 0 bases; unmatched junction nucleotides: 7. Per germline, CDR1 SNHLY and CDR2 FYNNEI. The CDR3 here is CASSISTGVNTEAFF. The CDR3, as DNA: TGTGCCAGCAGCATCAGCACAGGGGTGAACACTGAAGCTTTCTTT.

The chain employs TRBV5-1 and TRBJ1-1, with D hard to call. Trimming left V 0 bases short and J 5 bases short, with 8 bases between. CDR1 SGHRS and CDR2 YFSETQ come from the germline V gene. The CDR3 is 13 amino acids. The CDR3 sequence is CASSLVPATEAFF. The CDR3 DNA reads as TGCGCCAGCAGCTTGGTTCCGGCAACTGAAGCTTTCTTT.